The 23 T cell receptor beta chains listed next were all sequenced from one sample in a study of cytomegalovirus exposure and HLA in healthy donors. Using immunoSEQ multiplex PCR, the repertoire was profiled, and TCRdb retains in-frame clones only, with some absent. The repertoire includes about 140,000 clones, 70% to 90% of them detected once, and around 10% sits in the top ten. The source material was PBMCs. The receptors here all came from a man younger than 35 in good health and CMV-seropositive.

The V and J genes are TRBV11-2 and TRBJ1-4; D is uncertain. Germline V gene sequence: CDR1 SGHAT, CDR2 FQNNGV. V gave up 5 bases and J gave up 7 bases, with 14 bases separating them. The CDR3 consists of 14 residues. CDR3 DNA: TGTGCCAGCAGCCCCACGCTTCTGCGTGAAAAACTGTTTTTT. Its translation is CASSPTLLREKLFF.

This chain connects TRBV7-2 to TRBJ2-5, with TRBD2 matching 9 bases. This CDR3 region has 16 residues. Germline V gives CDR1 SGHTA, CDR2 FQGNSA. Trimming took 2 bases from V and 2 from J; bases not matched to a gene: 6. Here the CDR3 DNA reads TGTGCCAGCAGCTTACACACTAGCGGGCGACAAGAGACCCAGTACTTC. Amino acids: CASSLHTSGRQETQYF.

The rearrangement links TRBV30 to TRBJ1-6; perhaps TRBD1 as D (5 bases). The germline V gene has CDR1 GTSNPN and CDR2 SVGIG (reference sequence). The CDR3 has 13 residues. Trimming took 0 bases from V and 6 from J, leaving 6 bases between them. DNA for the CDR3: TGTGCCTGGAGTGTAGACAGTAATTCACCCCTCCACTTT. The encoded protein is CAWSVDSNSPLHF.

This clone appeared once. The chain employs TRBV5-4 and TRBJ1-2, with 10 bases aligning to TRBD1. Germline-derived CDR1 and CDR2 are SGHNT and YYREEE (reference sequence). Trimming at V came to 9 bases and at J to 4 bases, leaving 12 bases not matched to a gene. The CDR3 consists of 15 residues. CDR3 region: CAMDRGQGRPYGYTF. CDR3 nucleotides: TGTGCCATGGATCGGGGACAGGGGCGACCCTATGGCTACACCTTC.

V is TRBV6-1 and J is TRBJ2-3; 8 bases match TRBD2. Unmatched junction bases numbered 5, after V lost 11 bases and J lost 1 base. The length of the CDR3 is 13 residues. From germline, CDR1 is MNHNS and CDR2 SASEGT. CDR3 protein: CALREGGTDTQYF. The DNA for the CDR3 is TGTGCCCTCCGGGAGGGAGGCACAGATACGCAGTATTTT.

The chain carries TRBV9 and TRBJ1-1, with D hard to call. The V gene lost 4 bases and the J gene lost 1 base, with 14 bases spanning the gap. Germline-derived CDR1 and CDR2 are SGDLS and YYNGEE. The CDR3 length is 15 residues. The CDR3 coding sequence is TGTGCCAGCAGCTCTTATGCCTCGGGGAACACTGAAGCTTTCTTT. Its translation: CASSSYASGNTEAFF.

This clone occurred a few times. The gene calls are TRBV7-8 and TRBJ1-5; D gene uncertain. Germline V gene data show CDR1 as SGHVS and CDR2 as FQNEAQ. CDR3 length equals 13 residues. The V and J ends lost 4 bases and 3 bases respectively, with 7 bases between them. The CDR3 nucleotides read TGTGCCAGCAGCTCTGGACTCAATCAGCCCCAGCATTTT. Encoded protein: CASSSGLNQPQHF.

The J gene is TRBJ1-6, the V gene TRBV10-3; 7 positions match TRBD1. Germline-derived CDR1 and CDR2 are ENHRY and SYGVKD. CDR3 size: 15 residues. V trimming: 4 bases; J trimming: 7 bases; junction bases outside the gene matches: 7. The CDR3 DNA reads TGTGCCATCAGTGCAGAGACAGGGCCCAATTCACCCCTCCACTTT. It codes for CAISAETGPNSPLHF.

The rearrangement links TRBV5-1 to TRBJ2-2; TRBD2 is a possible D gene (6 bases). Germline V CDR1 and CDR2: SGHRS, YFSETQ. There are 14 residues in the CDR3. Trimming took 6 bases from V and 3 from J, leaving 12 bases between them. CDR3 coding DNA: TGCGCCAGCATGGTACGGGAGTACACCGGGGAGCTGTTTTTT. This sequence encodes CASMVREYTGELFF.

The chain employs TRBV29-1 and TRBJ2-7, with a tentative D call TRBD2 (6 bases). Germline CDR1 and CDR2: SQVTM and ANQGSEA. This CDR3 has 14 amino acids. The germline V and J ends were trimmed by 6 bases and 2 bases, with 17 bases remaining between them. The CDR3 nucleotides are TGCAGCGTGGAGGCCGGGACTTCGCCCTACGAGCAGTACTTC. It yields the protein CSVEAGTSPYEQYF.

This sequence joins TRBV5-4 and TRBJ1-4; 10 nucleotides line up with TRBD1. This CDR3 is built from 18 residues. Trimming took 4 bases from V and 2 from J; bases not matched to a gene: 11. Looked up from germline, CDR1 is SGHNT and CDR2 is YYREEE (reference sequence). The CDR3 loop reads CASSPGRQGAPTNEKLFF. In nucleotides, the CDR3 is TGTGCCAGCAGCCCGGGTAGACAGGGGGCGCCGACTAATGAAAAACTGTTTTTT.

This chain uses TRBV7-8 with TRBJ2-6, with 11 positions matching TRBD1. The CDR3 loop spans 18 amino acids. Germline loops: CDR1 SGHVS, CDR2 FQNEAQ. The V segment lost 5 bases and the J segment 2 bases; nucleotides outside the gene matches: 8. The CDR3 region is CASSQRVDRGPGANVLTF. DNA of the CDR3: TGTGCCAGCAGCCAGAGGGTGGACAGGGGGCCTGGGGCCAACGTCCTGACTTTC. Combining the CDR3 with reference TRBV7-8 and TRBJ2-6 gives the whole variable domain GAGVSQSPRYKVAKRGQDVALRCDPISGHVSLFWYQQALGQGPEFLTYFQNEAQLDKSGLPSDRFFAERPEGSVSTLKIQRTQQEDSAVYLCASSQRVDRGPGANVLTFGAGSRLTVL.

This rearrangement joins TRBV6-5 to TRBJ2-2; a possible D gene is TRBD2 (6 bases). Trimming removed 0 bases at V and 4 bases at J, with 6 bases between. CDR1 and CDR2 (germline): MNHEY, SVGAGI. This CDR3 contains 14 residues. The CDR3 region has the DNA TGTGCCAGCAGTTACTCGGGAGGCACCGGGGAGCTGTTTTTT. Protein sequence: CASSYSGGTGELFF.

In this sample, this clone turned up a few times. The chain uses TRBV7-9 and TRBJ2-7; the D gene is possibly TRBD2 (6 bases). Trimming left V 5 bases short and J 2 bases short, with 13 bases between. The germline gives CDR1 SEHNR, CDR2 FQNEAQ (reference sequence). This CDR3 comprises 14 residues. CDR3 nucleotides: TGTGCCAGCAGCCCCCTTGCGGGGACCTACGAGCAGTACTTC. Translation: CASSPLAGTYEQYF.

This chain joins TRBV5-1 and TRBJ1-2; the D is unclear. V was trimmed by 0 bases and J by 0 bases, leaving 6 bases between them. The CDR3 is made up of 14 amino acids. Germline CDR1 and CDR2: SGHRS and YFSETQ. This CDR3 reads CASSLAYANYGYTF. In DNA form, the CDR3 reads TGCGCCAGCAGCTTGGCCTATGCTAACTATGGCTACACCTTC.

V is TRBV30 and J is TRBJ1-4, with 10 bases identical to TRBD1. After removal of 0 bases from V and 8 bases from J, the junction contained 3 bases not matched to a gene. There are 14 residues in the CDR3. Germline V gene sequence: CDR1 GTSNPN, CDR2 SVGIG (reference sequence). The CDR3 sequence is CAWSVGQGYEKLFF. The DNA of the CDR3 is TGTGCCTGGAGTGTGGGACAGGGGTACGAAAAACTGTTTTTT.

This clone was counted once. The V gene is TRBV10-2, the J gene TRBJ1-1; D not resolved. V lost 2 bases and J 3 bases, leaving 4 bases between the germline ends. CDR1 WSHSY and CDR2 SAAADI come from the germline V gene. The CDR3 extends over 12 amino acids. The CDR3 DNA reads TGCGCCAGCAGTGAGGCGGACACTGAAGCTTTCTTT. Translation: CASSEADTEAFF.

This clone appeared once. V usage is TRBV4-1 and J usage is TRBJ2-1; D is ambiguous. This CDR3 is 15 amino acids long. CDR1 and CDR2 from the germline V gene are MGHRA and YSYEKL. V lost 4 bases and J lost 0, with 10 bases in between. This CDR3 is CASSLLGVSYNEQFF. The CDR3 DNA reads as TGCGCCAGCAGCCTCCTGGGCGTCTCCTACAATGAGCAGTTCTTC.

CDR3 in amino acids: CASSPGRYYEQYF. The DNA of the CDR3 is TGTGCCAGCAGTCCAGGCAGGTACTACGAGCAGTACTTC. The chain combines TRBV27 with TRBJ2-7; D unclear. Germline assignment: CDR1 MNHEY and CDR2 SMNVEV (reference sequence). The CDR3 extends over 13 amino acids. V gave up 5 bases and J gave up 3 bases, with 11 bases separating them.

Here the CDR3 reads CASSLRQTGKTQYF. CDR3 nucleotide sequence: TGTGCCAGCAGTCTTCGACAGACAGGAAAGACCCAGTACTTC. The chain recombines TRBV28 with TRBJ2-5; possible D gene TRBD1, 6 bases. CDR1 and CDR2 from the germline V gene are MDHEN and SYDVKM. This CDR3 spans 14 amino acids. Between the trimmed V and J ends, which lost 5 bases and 6 bases, there was a span of 16 bases.

This sequence joins TRBV5-1 and TRBJ2-1; tentative D call: TRBD1 (6 bases). Per the germline V gene, CDR1 is SGHRS and CDR2 is YFSETQ. CDR3 length equals 15 residues. Trimming removed 0 bases at V and 0 bases at J, with 7 bases between. This chain's CDR3 is CASSLGGLSYNEQFF. In DNA, the CDR3 is TGCGCCAGCAGCTTGGGGGGGCTCTCCTACAATGAGCAGTTCTTC.

The gene calls are TRBV7-2 and TRBJ2-7; 9 bases map to TRBD1. J gave up 3 bases and V 1 base, and 7 bases lay outside the gene matches. The germline V gene has CDR1 SGHTA and CDR2 FQGNSA. This CDR3 has 16 amino acids. CDR3 region: CASSLVAGTGLYEQYF. Here the CDR3 DNA reads TGTGCCAGCAGCTTAGTGGCCGGGACAGGGCTCTACGAGCAGTACTTC.

The chain couples TRBV30 to TRBJ2-5, with a possible D match to TRBD1 (6 bases). CDR3 length: 13 amino acids. Germline lookup yields CDR1 GTSNPN and CDR2 SVGIG (reference sequence). Trimming took off 8 bases at V and 5 bases at J, with 18 bases between the two ends. CDR3: CALSDSPRETQYF. In DNA, the CDR3 is TGTGCCCTCTCGGACAGTCCTCGTGAGACCCAGTACTTC.